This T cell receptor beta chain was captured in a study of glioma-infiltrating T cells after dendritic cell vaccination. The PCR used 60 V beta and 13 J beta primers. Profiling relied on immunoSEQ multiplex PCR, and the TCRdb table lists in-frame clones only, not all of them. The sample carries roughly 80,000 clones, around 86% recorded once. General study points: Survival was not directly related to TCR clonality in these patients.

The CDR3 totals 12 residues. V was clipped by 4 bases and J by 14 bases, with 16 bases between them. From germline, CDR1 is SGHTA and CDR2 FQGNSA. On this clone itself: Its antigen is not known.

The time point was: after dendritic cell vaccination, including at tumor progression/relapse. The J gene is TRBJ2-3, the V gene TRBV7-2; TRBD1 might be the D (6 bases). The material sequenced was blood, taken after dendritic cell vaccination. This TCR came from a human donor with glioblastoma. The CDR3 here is CASSSGAGMSYF. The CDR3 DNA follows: TGTGCCAGCAGCTCAGGGGCCGGGATGTCGTATTTT.